This T cell receptor beta chain was obtained from a study of patients and donors after allogeneic stem cell transplantation. Each CDR3 protein gets one entry after TCRdb re-called the RT-PCR reads with MiXCR. The profile shows over 200,000 distinct CDR3 sequences, less than 50% of them singletons. The CDR3 is 14 residues long. Germline values: CDR1 MNHEY, CDR2 SVGAGI. Unmatched junction bases numbered 7, after V lost 8 bases and J lost 0 bases. V gene TRBV6-5 combines with J gene TRBJ2-7; TRBD2 matches at 7 bases. The receptor was isolated from a human donor who was either an allogeneic HSCT recipient or a stem cell or donor lymphocyte infusion donor (not recorded which). It is not recorded whose cells these are; they may come from a transplant donor. Sequences were obtained from blood, either unsorted or a sorted T cell fraction (not recorded which). CDR3 nucleotide sequence: TGTGCCAGCGGGAGGGACTTTAGCTCCTACGAGCAGTACTTC. It encodes CASGRDFSSYEQYF.